This TCR beta chain derives from a study of CD8 T cells in ankylosing spondylitis. Whole-study findings and limits: Significant enrichment of disease-linked clones was reportedly seen in matched ankylosing spondylitis synovial fluid. Characteristic, it appeared, of ankylosing spondylitis blood was a TCR beta motif of seven or eight highly homologous variants. Prior work had noted some motif variants in reactive arthritis blood and synovial fluid.

As the method for making TCR beta libraries, quantitative 5'-RACE with molecular barcodes was used. Each CDR3 protein gets one entry after TCRdb re-called the 5' RACE reads with MiXCR. The sample consists of a few hundred thousand distinct CDR3 sequences, 15% to 20% of them appearing once. This clonotype was seen a handful of times. Its antigen is as yet unknown. The length of the CDR3 is 14 residues. V dropped 3 bases and J dropped 1 base, with 10 bases sitting between them. The germline V gene has CDR1 DFQATT and CDR2 SNEGSKA (reference sequence). This clonotype was obtained from a male donor with ankylosing spondylitis or in good health (not recorded which). Sequences were obtained from blood, either unsorted or a sorted T cell fraction (not recorded which). V usage is TRBV20-1 and J usage is TRBJ1-5; weak D call: TRBD1 (6 bases). CDR3 sequence reads: CSASHRVSNQPQHF. CDR3 in DNA: TGCAGTGCTAGTCACAGGGTAAGCAATCAGCCCCAGCATTTT.